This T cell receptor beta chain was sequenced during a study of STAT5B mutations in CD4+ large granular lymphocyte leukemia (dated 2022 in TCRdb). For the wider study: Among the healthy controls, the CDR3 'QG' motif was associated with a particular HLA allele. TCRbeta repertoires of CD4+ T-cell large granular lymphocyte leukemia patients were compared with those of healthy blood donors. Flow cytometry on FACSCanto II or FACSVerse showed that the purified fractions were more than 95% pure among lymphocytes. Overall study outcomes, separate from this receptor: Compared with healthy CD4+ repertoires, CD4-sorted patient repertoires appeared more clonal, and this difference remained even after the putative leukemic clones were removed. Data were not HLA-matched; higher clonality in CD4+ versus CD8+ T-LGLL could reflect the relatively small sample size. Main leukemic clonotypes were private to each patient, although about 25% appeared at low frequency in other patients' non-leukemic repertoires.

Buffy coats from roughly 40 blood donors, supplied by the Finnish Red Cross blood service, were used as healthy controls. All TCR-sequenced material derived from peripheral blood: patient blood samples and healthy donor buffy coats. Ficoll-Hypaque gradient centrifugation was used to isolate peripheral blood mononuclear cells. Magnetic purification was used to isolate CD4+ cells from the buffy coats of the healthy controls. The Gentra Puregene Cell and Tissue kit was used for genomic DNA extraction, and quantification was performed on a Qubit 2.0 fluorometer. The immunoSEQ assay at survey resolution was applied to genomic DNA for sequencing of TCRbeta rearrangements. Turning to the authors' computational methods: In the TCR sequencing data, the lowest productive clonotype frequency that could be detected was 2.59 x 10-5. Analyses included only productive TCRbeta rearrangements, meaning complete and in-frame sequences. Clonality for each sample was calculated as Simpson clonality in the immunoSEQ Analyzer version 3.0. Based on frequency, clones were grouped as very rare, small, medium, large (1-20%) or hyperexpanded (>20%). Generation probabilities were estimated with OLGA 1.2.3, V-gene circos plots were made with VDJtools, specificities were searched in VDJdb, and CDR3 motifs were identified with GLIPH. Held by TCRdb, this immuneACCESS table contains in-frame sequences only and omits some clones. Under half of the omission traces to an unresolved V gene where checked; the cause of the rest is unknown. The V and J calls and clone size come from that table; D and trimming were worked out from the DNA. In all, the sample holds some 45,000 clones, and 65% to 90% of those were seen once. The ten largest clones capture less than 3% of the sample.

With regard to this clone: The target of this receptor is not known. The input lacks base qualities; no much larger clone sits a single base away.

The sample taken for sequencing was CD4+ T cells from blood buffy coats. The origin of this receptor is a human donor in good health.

The encoded CDR3 is CASSLGTGNQPQHF. DNA sequence: TGCGCCAGCAGCTTGGGGACAGGGAATCAGCCCCAGCATTTT. The rearrangement combines TRBV5-1 with TRBJ1-5, with 8 bases aligning to TRBD1. The germline V gene encodes CDR1 SGHRS and CDR2 YFSETQ. From the cysteine through the phenylalanine, the CDR3 covers 14 amino acids. Only the CDR3 portion is preserved as DNA: 42 bases, with reading frame beginning at the first base. Relative to germline, V is missing 0 bases and J is missing 4 bases, with 0 bases of the junction outside any gene match.